The entry that follows covers one T cell receptor beta chain sequence. The data were taken from a study of cytomegalovirus exposure and HLA in healthy donors. Study-wide context: Earlier work reported 100 million or so unique TCR beta sequences from 150 million to 200 million T cells.

The study sampled nominally healthy donors, though unrecorded immune exposures were likely. Germline trimming cut 6 bases from V and 2 bases from J; bases unmatched to any gene: 13. Germline CDR1 SEHNR, CDR2 FQNEAQ (reference sequence). This CDR3 spans 17 amino acids. Vbeta (60) and Jbeta (13) primers were used in the PCR. Method: immunoSEQ multiplex PCR; TCRdb's copy keeps in-frame clones and lacks some. The sample records 75,000 to 100,000 clones, over 75% being singletons. The V and J genes are TRBV7-9 and TRBJ2-3, with 8 nucleotides matching TRBD2. The sequenced sample was PBMCs. The sequence was obtained from a man aged 35 to 55 in good health and CMV-seronegative. CDR3: CASRPKPLAVDTDTQYF. In DNA form, the CDR3 reads TGTGCCAGCAGACCTAAGCCACTAGCGGTCGACACAGATACGCAGTATTTT.